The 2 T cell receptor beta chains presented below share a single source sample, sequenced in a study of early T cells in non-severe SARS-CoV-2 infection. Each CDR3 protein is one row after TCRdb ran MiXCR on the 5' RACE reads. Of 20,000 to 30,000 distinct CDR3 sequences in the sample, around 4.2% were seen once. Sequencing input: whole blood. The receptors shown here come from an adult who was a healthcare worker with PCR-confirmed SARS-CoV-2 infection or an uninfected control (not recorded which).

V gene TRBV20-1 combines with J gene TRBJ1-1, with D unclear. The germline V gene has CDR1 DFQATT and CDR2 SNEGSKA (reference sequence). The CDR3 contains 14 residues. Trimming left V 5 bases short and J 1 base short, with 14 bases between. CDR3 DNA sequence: TGCAGTGCTTTTCATACCCTGGGGAACACTGAAGCTTTCTTT. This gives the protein CSAFHTLGNTEAFF.

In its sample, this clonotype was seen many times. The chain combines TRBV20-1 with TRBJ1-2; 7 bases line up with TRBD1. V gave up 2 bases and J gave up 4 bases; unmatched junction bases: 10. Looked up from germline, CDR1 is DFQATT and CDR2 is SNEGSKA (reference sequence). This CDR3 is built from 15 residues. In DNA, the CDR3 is TGCAGTGCTAGATACCCGGGACAGAAGGGCTATGGCTACACCTTC. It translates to CSARYPGQKGYGYTF.